This T cell receptor (beta chain) was identified during a study of T cells after yellow fever vaccination. TCRdb itself ran the 5' RACE reads through MiXCR, one entry per CDR3 protein. The table records 350,000 or so distinct CDR3 sequences, around 8.1% of them present only once. Germline assignment: CDR1 MNHEY and CDR2 SVGEGT. CDR3 length: 14 amino acids. With 4 bases removed from V and 2 bases from J, the gap between germline ends came to 11 bases. To note about this clonotype: The antigen is not known.

Study-level results: A small proportion of clonotypes was detected in both the CD4 and CD8 compartments. Secondary responses were weaker yet peaked faster, day 5 versus 15.

The specimen comprised PBMCs, sampled 35 to 50 days after the first yellow fever vaccination. This chain connects TRBV6-2 or TRBV6-3 to TRBJ1-2; no reliable D call. This receptor was identified in a man aged 18 to 29 who received the YFV17D yellow fever vaccine. The CDR3 coding sequence is TGTGCCAGCAGTTCCCCGACGGTAAACTATGGCTACACCTTC. This gives the protein CASSSPTVNYGYTF.